This T cell receptor (beta chain) was captured by sequencing in a study of blood T cells in healthy people across ages. With a J-beta primer mix and a sample-barcoded 5' primer, a second PCR ran about 6 to 11 cycles. TCRdb ran MiXCR on the 5' RACE reads and lists one entry per CDR3 protein. The sample holds fewer than 1,200,000 distinct CDR3 sequences, about 23% seen once. The same sample was also used in a study of T cells of mothers and their children.

The material sequenced was blood. The origin of this receptor is a girl aged 2 to 10 in good health.

CDR3 DNA sequence: TGTGCCAGCAGTCAAATAATGACAGGAGCGACTCGCGAGCAGTACTTC. Translated: CASSQIMTGATREQYF. J is TRBJ2-7 and V is TRBV6-2 or TRBV6-3, with D perhaps TRBD1 (6 bases). Per germline, CDR1 MNHEY and CDR2 SVGEGT. V lost 5 bases and J lost 6, with 23 bases in between. There are 16 residues in the CDR3.